Below, one TCR beta chain is given with its context. These data are taken from a study of blood T cell repertoires in COVID-19. As for the study in general: PBMCs, B-cell-depleted T cells, or T cells were the source of the cDNA or gDNA that made up the material.

CDR1 KGHDR and CDR2 SFDVKD come from the germline V gene. V lost 5 bases, J lost 4 bases, and 12 bases stayed unmatched. The CDR3 length is 17 residues. TCRdb's table, derived via immunoSEQ multiplex PCR, lists solely in-frame clones and lacks some. In the table there are roughly 300,000 clones, approximately 90% of which are singletons. The V call is TRBV24-1, the J call TRBJ2-2; 7 bases line up with TRBD2. This clonotype originated in a young man who had recovered from COVID-19. Sequencing was done on a sample of PBMCs or T cells enriched from blood (not recorded which). This CDR3 is CATSAAWTSWTTGELFF. As DNA, the CDR3 is TGTGCCACCAGTGCCGCCTGGACTAGTTGGACCACCGGGGAGCTGTTTTTT.